The 30 T cell receptor beta chains below come from one sample, sequenced in a study of blood T cell repertoires in COVID-19. The assay was immunoSEQ multiplex PCR, and TCRdb's table has in-frame clones only and misses some. The table lists over 250,000 clones, around nine tenths of them singletons. Sequencing input: PBMCs or T cells enriched from blood (not recorded which). The receptors derive from a woman in her sixties in a cohort exposed to, infected with or recovered from COVID-19 (not recorded which).

The J gene is TRBJ2-7, the V gene TRBV11-2, with D hard to call. Trimming took 5 bases from V and 2 from J, leaving 7 bases between them. The length of the CDR3 is 12 residues. Germline loops: CDR1 SGHAT, CDR2 FQNNGV. The CDR3: CASSPTAYEQYF. In nucleotides, the CDR3 is TGTGCCAGCAGCCCTACTGCCTACGAGCAGTACTTC.

The genes are TRBV14 and TRBJ2-1; 16 nucleotides match TRBD2. This CDR3 is built from 19 residues. The J segment lost 7 bases and the V segment lost 4 bases, leaving 13 bases of the junction unmatched. The germline V gene has CDR1 SGHDN and CDR2 FVKESK. The CDR3 sequence is CASSRNPGTSGRAANEQFF. The CDR3 nucleotides are TGTGCCAGCAGCCGGAACCCCGGGACTAGCGGGAGGGCCGCGAATGAGCAGTTCTTC.

The chain combines TRBV27 with TRBJ2-7, with D possibly TRBD1 on 6 matching bases. CDR1 is MNHEY and CDR2 is SMNVEV in the germline V gene (reference sequence). This CDR3 region has 16 residues. The V end lost 8 bases, the J end lost 2 bases, and 22 bases lay between the germline ends. Written as DNA, the CDR3 is TGTGCCAGCCGCCAGCCTACAGGGAAAATCCCCTACGAGCAGTACTTC. This translates into CASRQPTGKIPYEQYF.

This clone came up a few times. The chain carries TRBV27 and TRBJ1-1; perhaps TRBD1 as D (6 bases). The V end was cut by 4 bases, the J end by 6 bases, with 18 bases between. Germline-derived CDR1 and CDR2 are MNHEY and SMNVEV (reference sequence). The CDR3 is 15 amino acids. Written as DNA, the CDR3 is TGTGCCAGCAGTTCCCAAGGGGGGGCGGGGGCTGAAGCTTTCTTT. Translating it yields CASSSQGGAGAEAFF.

This sequence joins TRBV7-2 and TRBJ2-1; 12 nucleotides align to TRBD2. With V trimmed by 5 bases and J by 4 bases, 15 bases remained unmatched. CDR3 size: 19 residues. Germline assignment: CDR1 SGHTA and CDR2 FQGNSA. CDR3 residues: CASSRPIKTSGSKYNEQFF. Written as DNA, the CDR3 is TGTGCCAGCAGCCGCCCAATCAAGACTAGCGGGAGTAAGTACAATGAGCAGTTCTTC. Looking up the rest from reference TRBV7-2 and TRBJ2-1 gives the full variable domain: GAGVSQSPSNKVTEKGKDVELRCDPISGHTALYWYRQSLGQGLEFLIYFQGNSAPDKSGLPSDRFSAERTGGSVSTLTIQRTQQEDSAVYLCASSRPIKTSGSKYNEQFFGPGTRLTVL.

The chain carries TRBV30 and TRBJ2-1; 9 nucleotides agree with TRBD2. This CDR3 has 13 residues. V shed 4 bases, J shed 10 bases, and the junction held 8 bases outside the gene matches. The germline V gene encodes CDR1 GTSNPN and CDR2 SVGIG (reference sequence). The CDR3 loop is CAWTSGDYREQFF. CDR3 nucleotide sequence: TGTGCCTGGACTAGCGGGGACTACCGGGAGCAGTTCTTC.

This clone showed up just a few times. J is TRBJ1-2 and V is TRBV7-9; 9 positions match TRBD1. The V segment lost 5 bases and the J segment 6 bases; nucleotides outside the gene matches: 7. This CDR3 has 14 amino acids. Germline CDR1 is SEHNR and CDR2 is FQNEAQ (reference sequence). CDR3 sequence: CASSLSGQGHGYTF. The CDR3 nucleotides are TGTGCCAGCAGCCTGTCGGGACAGGGACATGGCTACACCTTC.

This clone is a singleton in its sample. The same CDR3 is also encoded by other DNA sequences in this sample. V is TRBV9 and J is TRBJ1-5, with D maybe TRBD1 (6 bases). V was trimmed by 1 base and J by 2 bases, leaving 7 bases between them. CDR3 length equals 14 residues. Germline lookup yields CDR1 SGDLS and CDR2 YYNGEE. CDR3 protein: CASSVSGGNQPQHF. Written as DNA, the CDR3 is TGTGCCAGCAGCGTATCAGGGGGCAATCAGCCCCAGCATTTT.

This chain uses TRBV15 with TRBJ1-4, with D uncertain. The CDR3 is 16 amino acids. Trimming cost V 8 bases and J 5 bases, with 21 bases left between them. The germline V gene has CDR1 LNHNV and CDR2 YYDKDF (reference sequence). The CDR3 spells CATGVNGPRLNEKLFF. The CDR3, as DNA: TGTGCCACCGGGGTGAACGGACCTAGACTAAATGAAAAACTGTTTTTT.

The chain couples TRBV29-1 to TRBJ2-2, with a tentative D call TRBD1 (6 bases). This CDR3 has 14 amino acids. The ends were cut back, 4 bases at V and 1 base at J, with 10 bases in the middle. Germline V gene data show CDR1 as SQVTM and CDR2 as ANQGSEA. The CDR3 DNA is TGCAGCGTTGTTACGGACAGGAACACCGGGGAGCTGTTTTTT. This translates into CSVVTDRNTGELFF.

This rearrangement joins TRBV21-1 to TRBJ1-5; the table names TRBD1, a call not compared with the DNA. TRBV21-1 is an annotated pseudogene. The CDR3 has 17 residues. The CDR3 sequence is CASSKETGQGETQPQHF. DNA for the CDR3: TGTGCCAGCAGCAAAGAAACAGGACAGGGGGAAACACAGCCCCAGCATTTT.

The chain combines TRBV28 with TRBJ2-3; TRBD1 agrees at 10 bases. V trimming: 3 bases; J trimming: 2 bases; junction bases outside the gene matches: 5. The CDR3 is made up of 16 amino acids. Germline loops: CDR1 MDHEN, CDR2 SYDVKM. In DNA form, the CDR3 reads TGTGCCAGCAGTTTCACCGGGACAGGGGACACAGATACGCAGTATTTT. Protein product: CASSFTGTGDTDTQYF. Variable domain in full (rest from reference TRBV28 and TRBJ2-3): DVKVTQSSRYLVKRTGEKVFLECVQDMDHENMFWYRQDPGLGLRLIYFSYDVKMKEKGDIPEGYSVSREKKERFSLILESASTNQTSMYLCASSFTGTGDTDTQYFGPGTRLTVL.

The V gene is TRBV28, the J gene TRBJ2-3, with D possibly matching TRBD2 (5 bases). The CDR3 has 15 amino acids. The V end was cut by 5 bases, the J end by 4 bases, with 16 bases between. Germline V gene sequence: CDR1 MDHEN, CDR2 SYDVKM. Here the CDR3 DNA reads TGTGCCAGCAGTCCCCTCGCGACGAGGGCAGATACGCAGTATTTT. Its protein product is CASSPLATRADTQYF.

The gene calls are TRBV6-1 and TRBJ1-5, with 10 bases lining up with TRBD1. V shed 4 bases and J 7 bases; nucleotides not matched to a gene: 10. CDR1 is MNHNS, CDR2 SASEGT, per germline. This CDR3 has 16 residues. CDR3 protein: CASSGDRGPRGQPQHF. The DNA for the CDR3 is TGTGCCAGCAGTGGGGACAGGGGCCCTCGGGGGCAGCCCCAGCATTTT.

V gene TRBV7-3 combines with J gene TRBJ1-2; possibly TRBD1 for D (6 bases). The CDR3 is made up of 18 amino acids. Trimming stripped 0 bases from V and 6 bases from J, with 23 bases between. CDR1 and CDR2 (germline): SGHTA, FQGTGA. CDR3 DNA sequence: TGTGCCAGCAGCTTAACAGGAACAGGGAAATCAACTCAGAATGGCTACACCTTC. Translated: CASSLTGTGKSTQNGYTF.

The rearrangement links TRBV18 to TRBJ1-5; possible D gene TRBD1, 6 bases. The CDR3 runs 15 residues. V lost 2 bases and J lost 4, with 12 bases in between. The germline V gene has CDR1 KGHSH and CDR2 LQKENI. CDR3 in amino acids: CASSPSQQGNQPQHF. DNA for the CDR3: TGTGCCAGCTCACCATCCCAACAGGGTAATCAGCCCCAGCATTTT.

This clone was seen only a few times. J is TRBJ1-2 and V is TRBV29-1; no clear D gene. Per germline, CDR1 SQVTM and CDR2 ANQGSEA. Trimming took 2 bases from V and 4 from J, leaving 11 bases between them. The CDR3 length is 13 residues. The DNA for the CDR3 is TGCAGCGTTGAACTGACAAACCGCTATGGCTACACCTTC. Its translation is CSVELTNRYGYTF.

The chain is built from TRBV6-2 or TRBV6-3 and TRBJ2-7; 11 nucleotides agree with TRBD1. This CDR3 region has 19 residues. Trimming took 4 bases from V and 2 from J; bases not matched to a gene: 16. Germline-derived CDR1 and CDR2 are MNHEY and SVGEGT. CDR3 nucleotides: TGTGCCAGCAGTTTACTCGTGGGGACAGGGGGGCGAGACACCTACGAGCAGTACTTC. As protein: CASSLLVGTGGRDTYEQYF.

This clone has just one count. This rearrangement joins TRBV5-4 to TRBJ2-3; TRBD2 matches at 15 bases. This CDR3 spans 17 amino acids. Germline CDR1 and CDR2: SGHNT and YYREEE (reference sequence). The J segment lost 3 bases and the V segment lost 2 bases, leaving 4 bases of the junction unmatched. CDR3 region: CASSLGLAGGPTDTQYF. The CDR3 nucleotides are TGTGCCAGCAGCTTAGGACTAGCGGGAGGGCCGACAGATACGCAGTATTTT.

This clone was found a few times. The chain has TRBV21-1 and TRBJ2-7; the table's D call TRBD2 went unverified against the DNA. TRBV21-1 is classified as a pseudogene. This CDR3 has 16 amino acids. CDR3 sequence: CASSNILPGLRYEQYF. The DNA of the CDR3 is TGTGCCAGCAGCAATATACTACCGGGACTTAGATACGAGCAGTACTTC.

V gene TRBV27 combines with J gene TRBJ1-6; possible D gene TRBD1, 6 bases. The length of the CDR3 is 16 residues. Germline CDR1 and CDR2: MNHEY and SMNVEV (reference sequence). The V and J ends lost 6 bases and 4 bases respectively, with 16 bases between them. In DNA, the CDR3 is TGTGCCAGCAGCTGGGGGTCGGACAGATATAATTCACCCCTCCACTTT. This encodes CASSWGSDRYNSPLHF.

The CDR3 sequence: CASREGQGYNTEAFF. For the CDR3, the DNA is TGTGCCAGCAGGGAGGGACAGGGCTATAACACTGAAGCTTTCTTT. The J gene is TRBJ1-1, the V gene TRBV2; 9 positions match TRBD1. The CDR3 has 15 residues. Germline CDR1 is SNHLY and CDR2 is FYNNEI. J was trimmed by 2 bases and V by 6 bases; bases with no gene match: 7.

This sequence joins TRBV5-8 and TRBJ2-1; 12 positions agree with TRBD2. The CDR3 runs 18 residues. The trim removed 0 bases at V and 4 bases at J, leaving 8 bases unmatched. Germline CDR1 reads SGHTS; CDR2 reads YDEGEE. In DNA, the CDR3 is TGTGCCAGCAGCTTGGCCCTTCTAGCGGGAGGGCGGTACAATGAGCAGTTCTTC. Its translation is CASSLALLAGGRYNEQFF.

This clone was detected once. The V call is TRBV11-2, the J call TRBJ1-1, with D unclear. The CDR3 is 14 residues long. The V gene's germline CDR1 is SGHAT and CDR2 FQNNGV. Trimming removed 5 bases at V and 4 bases at J, with 14 bases between. CDR3 sequence reads: CASSPRRVGTEAFF. For the CDR3, the DNA is TGTGCCAGCAGCCCCCGGAGGGTGGGCACTGAAGCTTTCTTT.

This chain links TRBV7-9 with TRBJ2-7; a weak D match, TRBD1 (6 bases). CDR1 is SEHNR, CDR2 FQNEAQ, per germline (reference sequence). Deletions cut 6 bases from V and 3 bases from J, with 15 bases between. CDR3 size: 14 residues. The CDR3 nucleotides read TGTGCCAGCAGTCACACAGGGAAGGGCTACGAGCAGTACTTC. Residues: CASSHTGKGYEQYF.

This clone was seen a few times. An end of the junction does not agree with germline; a read error may underlie this. The genes are TRBV6-1 and TRBJ1-2, with TRBD1 identical over 8 bases. The CDR3 is 18 amino acids. Germline V gene lookup returns CDR1 MNHNS and CDR2 SASEGT. The CDR3 DNA reads TGTGCCAGCAATGAACTCGGCCGACAGGGGCGATCGAACTATGGCTACACCTTC. Its protein product is CASNELGRQGRSNYGYTF.

This clone showed up just once. The chain recombines TRBV10-3 with TRBJ2-3, with TRBD2 matching over 10 bases. J lost 1 base, V lost 6 bases, and 4 bases had no gene match. The germline CDR1 and CDR2 sequences are ENHRY and SYGVKD. The CDR3 totals 15 residues. The CDR3 sequence is CAISGTSVGTDTQYF. CDR3 bases: TGTGCCATCAGCGGGACTAGCGTGGGCACAGATACGCAGTATTTT.

The chain is built from TRBV5-1 and TRBJ2-5, with no clear D. The CDR3 is made up of 13 amino acids. Germline V gene lookup returns CDR1 SGHRS and CDR2 YFSETQ. Trimming removed 4 bases at V and 1 base at J, with 8 bases between. The chain's CDR3 is CASSPTTQETQYF. The CDR3 bases are TGCGCCAGCAGCCCCACTACCCAAGAGACCCAGTACTTC.

Of note for this clone: A read error may produce the germline difference seen at one junction end. The rearrangement uses TRBV4-2 and TRBJ1-4, with 7 bases fitting TRBD1. The CDR3 is 11 residues long. Germline CDR1 and CDR2: LGHNA and YNFKEQ. The CDR3 bases are TGTGCCAGCAGCCCCGCGACAGGGCTGGTTTTT. It encodes CASSPATGLVF.

The chain has TRBV28 and TRBJ2-7; 7 positions agree with TRBD1. Germline values: CDR1 MDHEN, CDR2 SYDVKM. V lost 5 bases, J lost 2 bases, and 6 bases stayed unmatched. There are 14 residues in the CDR3. CDR3 sequence (DNA): TGTGCCAGCAGTAGCAGACAGGGAGCCTACGAGCAGTACTTC. Translation: CASSSRQGAYEQYF.